One and the same sample provided the 15 T cell receptor beta chains below, sequenced in a study of T cell changes during pregnancy in multiple sclerosis. Sequencing used immunoSEQ multiplex PCR; TCRdb keeps in-frame clones, though not all of them. The repertoire has approximately 51,000 clones, 93% of them found once; the top ten carry around 1.9%. Source: peripheral blood, taken in the second trimester of pregnancy. These receptors all come from a female donor with multiple sclerosis, enrolled in a pregnancy study.

This sequence joins TRBV19 and TRBJ2-1, with 10 bases lining up with TRBD1. The germline CDR1 and CDR2 sequences are LNHDA and SQIVND (reference sequence). V lost 5 bases and J lost 2; bases outside the gene matches: 9. This CDR3 region has 17 residues. CDR3 in amino acids: CASSRVRDRGPYNEQFF. The CDR3, as DNA: TGTGCCAGTAGTCGCGTCCGGGACAGGGGCCCCTACAATGAGCAGTTCTTC.

The chain employs TRBV5-1 and TRBJ2-4; 14 bases line up with TRBD2. This CDR3 is built from 16 residues. V lost 4 bases and J lost 7; bases outside the gene matches: 7. Germline lookup yields CDR1 SGHRS and CDR2 YFSETQ. CDR3 DNA: TGCGCCAGCAGCCCCGGGACTAGCGGGAGTTTGAACATTCAGTACTTC. Encoded protein: CASSPGTSGSLNIQYF.

This clone has only one observation. The chain couples TRBV9 to TRBJ2-3; D gene ambiguous. V dropped 6 bases and J dropped 0 bases, with 14 bases sitting between them. This CDR3 has 15 amino acids. Germline V CDR1 and CDR2: SGDLS, YYNGEE. The CDR3 reads CASTLAVTSTDTQYF. CDR3 in DNA: TGTGCCAGCACACTCGCCGTTACGAGCACAGATACGCAGTATTTT.

By share, this clone counts as medium-sized (0.01 to 0.1%). V usage is TRBV2 and J usage is TRBJ2-4, with D perhaps TRBD2 (5 bases). Trimming cost V 7 bases and J 0 bases, with 10 bases left between them. CDR1 and CDR2 (germline): SNHLY, FYNNEI. The CDR3 has 14 amino acids. CDR3 amino acids: CASKEALAKNIQYF. In DNA, the CDR3 is TGTGCCAGCAAGGAGGCCCTAGCCAAAAACATTCAGTACTTC.

V and J are TRBV6-5 and TRBJ1-1; a weak D match, TRBD1 (6 bases). CDR3 length: 16 residues. CDR1 is MNHEY and CDR2 is SVGAGI in the germline V gene. The V and J ends lost 2 bases and 0 bases respectively, with 13 bases between them. The CDR3 reads CASSYNRVLMNTEAFF. DNA of the CDR3: TGTGCCAGCAGTTACAACAGGGTTCTAATGAACACTGAAGCTTTCTTT.

The genes are TRBV2 and TRBJ2-7; D gene uncertain. The CDR3 runs to 14 residues. The germline gives CDR1 SNHLY, CDR2 FYNNEI. The ends were cut back, 3 bases at V and 2 bases at J, with 11 bases in the middle. CDR3 sequence reads: CASSERLVTYEQYF. The CDR3 bases are TGTGCCAGCAGTGAGAGGCTAGTCACCTACGAGCAGTACTTC.

In regard to this clone: Germline and junction disagree at one end, which may indicate a read error. This chain uses TRBV9 with TRBJ2-3; 8 bases map to TRBD2. In germline, CDR1 is SGDLS, CDR2 YYNGEE. CDR3 length: 15 amino acids. CDR3 DNA: TGTGCCAGCAGCGCTGACCACCCGGGACTAGATGCGCAGTATTTT. As protein: CASSADHPGLDAQYF.

This rearrangement joins TRBV7-9 to TRBJ2-1; D is perhaps TRBD2 (6 bases). This CDR3 spans 14 amino acids. V shed 2 bases and J shed 8 bases, with 13 bases lying between them. Germline V lookup: CDR1 SEHNR, CDR2 FQNEAQ (reference sequence). The chain's CDR3 is CASSLRPGGDEQFF. In DNA form, the CDR3 reads TGTGCCAGCAGCTTAAGGCCCGGCGGGGATGAGCAGTTCTTC.

J is TRBJ2-2 and V is TRBV7-6; the match to TRBD2 covers 11 bases. V trimming: 5 bases; J trimming: 2 bases; junction bases outside the gene matches: 10. Germline V lookup: CDR1 SGHVS, CDR2 FNYEAQ. The CDR3 has 18 residues. CDR3 residues: CASSVLPLAGGNTGELFF. In nucleotides, the CDR3 is TGTGCCAGCAGCGTCCTTCCTCTAGCGGGAGGAAACACCGGGGAGCTGTTTTTT.

The chain is built from TRBV30 and TRBJ1-2; D is undetermined. Trimming took 4 bases from V and 3 from J, leaving 12 bases between them. The CDR3 runs 13 residues. The V gene's germline CDR1 is GTSNPN and CDR2 SVGIG (reference sequence). In DNA form, the CDR3 reads TGTGCCTGGACCCGAACAGCATACTATGGCTACACCTTC. This codes for CAWTRTAYYGYTF.

The chain is built from TRBV5-1 and TRBJ2-3; D is possibly TRBD2 (5 bases). This CDR3 has 14 residues. V gave up 0 bases and J gave up 3 bases, with 8 bases separating them. Germline V gene lookup returns CDR1 SGHRS and CDR2 YFSETQ. The CDR3, as DNA: TGCGCCAGCAGCTTGGGAGGGAGTACAGATACGCAGTATTTT. Translated: CASSLGGSTDTQYF.

CDR3 DNA: TGTGCCAGCAGTCAACAGGGGGCGCGCAATCAGCCCCAGCATTTT. Its protein is CASSQQGARNQPQHF. V is TRBV28 and J is TRBJ1-5; 9 bases map to TRBD1. Germline V gene lookup returns CDR1 MDHEN and CDR2 SYDVKM. CDR3 length: 15 residues. The junction had 4 bases not matched to a gene; V was cut back by 5 bases and J by 2 bases.

This chain joins TRBV28 and TRBJ1-5; TRBD1 agrees at 11 bases. The V and J ends lost 3 bases and 0 bases, in that order; junction bases with no gene match: 13. Looked up from germline, CDR1 is MDHEN and CDR2 is SYDVKM. The CDR3 is made up of 20 amino acids. The CDR3 spells CASSFLPGQGGGYSNQPQHF. The DNA of the CDR3 is TGTGCCAGCAGTTTTCTACCGGGACAGGGGGGGGGCTATAGCAATCAGCCCCAGCATTTT.

V usage is TRBV7-2 and J usage is TRBJ2-7; TRBD2 is a possible D gene (7 bases). Germline-derived CDR1 and CDR2 are SGHTA and FQGNSA. This CDR3 region has 14 residues. V lost 5 bases and J 3 bases, leaving 14 bases between the germline ends. As DNA, the CDR3 is TGTGCCAGCAGCATCGAGAGGGGGGGCTACGAGCAGTACTTC. Translated, it gives CASSIERGGYEQYF.

The rearrangement links TRBV6-5 to TRBJ2-7; TRBD2 aligns across 12 bases. The V and J ends lost 4 bases and 3 bases, in that order; junction bases with no gene match: 4. This CDR3 region has 15 residues. Germline V gene sequence: CDR1 MNHEY, CDR2 SVGAGI. The chain's CDR3 is CASSSTSGSLYEQYF. The CDR3 coding sequence is TGTGCCAGCAGTTCGACTAGCGGGAGTCTCTACGAGCAGTACTTC.